The 6 T cell receptor beta chains below were found in one sample sequenced in a study of blood T cell repertoires in COVID-19 (dated by TCRdb to the early 2020s). The method behind the library was the immunoSEQ multiplex PCR assay. TCRdb took this table from immuneACCESS and kept in-frame rearrangements with V and J called. Such tables lack part of the clones; where checked against another copy, unresolved V genes explain under half of the gap, and the rest is unexplained. Present in this sample are a few hundred thousand clones, 90% of which were seen just once. The ten largest clones represent more than 0.85% of the sample. Sequencing input: peripheral blood. These receptors came from a woman in her thirties or forties with COVID-19, enrolled during active disease.

This clone was seen only once. The rearrangement links TRBV9 to TRBJ2-3; 8 bases fit TRBD2. The CDR3 consists of 15 residues. V was clipped by 0 bases and J by 0 bases; unmatched bases: 0. From germline, CDR1 is SGDLS and CDR2 YYNGEE. This CDR3 is CASSVGLASTDTQYF. CDR3 bases: TGTGCCAGCAGCGTAGGACTAGCGAGCACAGATACGCAGTATTTT.

As to this clone: Different DNA sequences within this sample yield the same CDR3. V usage is TRBV4-3 and J usage is TRBJ1-1; TRBD1 is a possible D gene (6 bases). The CDR3 is made up of 14 amino acids. Trimming pared 1 base from V and 3 bases from J, leaving 9 bases between. Germline V gives CDR1 LGHNA, CDR2 YSLEER. The CDR3 reads CASSQGGGHTEAFF. Written as DNA, the CDR3 is TGCGCCAGCAGCCAAGGCGGGGGCCACACTGAAGCTTTCTTT.

This clone was counted between two and nine times. This chain uses TRBV6-1 with TRBJ2-7; D might be TRBD2 (6 bases). Trimming removed 2 bases at V and 1 base at J, with 15 bases between. From germline, CDR1 is MNHNS and CDR2 SASEGT. This CDR3 is built from 16 residues. The CDR3, as DNA: TGTGCCAGCAGTGAACTAGGGACTTACTTATCCTACGAGCAGTACTTC. It specifies CASSELGTYLSYEQYF.

The chain uses TRBV14 and TRBJ2-5; 14 nucleotides align to TRBD2. CDR3 length equals 16 residues. The V segment lost 4 bases and the J segment 3 bases; nucleotides outside the gene matches: 4. From germline, CDR1 is SGHDN and CDR2 FVKESK. The CDR3 protein is CASSRRLAGGEETQYF. In DNA form, the CDR3 reads TGTGCCAGCAGCCGCCGACTAGCGGGGGGGGAAGAGACCCAGTACTTC.

The chain recombines TRBV30 with TRBJ1-2; D perhaps matches TRBD1 (5 bases). The CDR3 length is 13 residues. V was clipped by 4 bases and J by 8 bases, with 17 bases between them. The germline V gene has CDR1 GTSNPN and CDR2 SVGIG (reference sequence). CDR3 region: CAWIVSPGHGYTF. The CDR3 bases are TGTGCCTGGATCGTGAGTCCAGGGCACGGCTACACCTTC.

This clone was recorded a few times. The rearrangement uses TRBV30 and TRBJ1-3; D ambiguous. Trimming took off 5 bases at V and 0 bases at J, with 5 bases between the two ends. Germline V CDR1 and CDR2: GTSNPN, SVGIG (reference sequence). CDR3 length: 12 residues. The CDR3 sequence: CAWGPSGNTIYF. The CDR3 bases are TGTGCCTGGGGCCCCTCTGGAAACACCATATATTTT.